The 3 T cell receptor beta chains in this list originate from one sample, sequenced in a study of blood T cell repertoires in COVID-19. Libraries were prepared by immunoSEQ multiplex PCR; TCRdb keeps only in-frame clonotypes and omits some of them. The sample contains approximately 150,000 clones, roughly 84% of which appear only once. The source material was PBMCs or T cells enriched from blood (not recorded which). Receptor source: a woman in her forties or fifties who had recovered from COVID-19.

The table lists this clone with a few counts. The rearrangement links TRBV5-8 to TRBJ2-1; 11 positions match TRBD2. Trimming at V came to 0 bases and at J to 4 bases, leaving 6 bases not matched to a gene. CDR1 and CDR2 (germline): SGHTS, YDEGEE. The CDR3 is 17 amino acids. As DNA, the CDR3 is TGTGCCAGCAGCTTGGATAGGGGGACTAGCGGATACAATGAGCAGTTCTTC. It encodes CASSLDRGTSGYNEQFF.

This clone showed up just a few times. The CDR3 DNA reads as TGTGCCAGCAGCTTATCAAGGGGGCCCACAGATACGCAGTATTTT. This gives the protein CASSLSRGPTDTQYF. The chain recombines TRBV7-9 with TRBJ2-3, with TRBD1 identical over 7 bases. V shed 2 bases and J 2 bases; nucleotides not matched to a gene: 4. This CDR3 is built from 15 residues. CDR1 is SEHNR and CDR2 is FQNEAQ in the germline V gene (reference sequence).

This clone has a count of ten or more. This sequence joins TRBV7-3 and TRBJ2-2; D is unresolved. Germline V gene lookup returns CDR1 SGHTA and CDR2 FQGTGA. V gave up 6 bases and J gave up 0 bases, with 11 bases separating them. The length of the CDR3 is 15 residues. The DNA for the CDR3 is TGTGCCAGCAGATCGGGTCTTACGAACACCGGGGAGCTGTTTTTT. Residues: CASRSGLTNTGELFF.